This is a list of T cell receptor beta chains from one sample in a study of blood T cell repertoires in COVID-19. Method: immunoSEQ multiplex PCR; TCRdb's copy keeps in-frame clones and lacks some. In the table there are 90,000 to 150,000 clones, approximately 90% of which are singletons. The sequenced material came from peripheral blood. These receptors all stem from a human donor with acute or convalescent COVID-19. The donor label of this sample is uncertain. CDR3s include the opening cysteine and the closing phenylalanine or tryptophan. Fields, in order: D gene, CDR3 length, J gene, clone size, V gene, CDR3 DNA, CDR3 protein. A D gene is named only where the DNA matches it firmly. Expanded clones are given a class, and other clones once, few, many or no size at all.

>TRBD1|15|TRBJ2-7|-|TRBV18
TGTGCCAGCTCACCGGCTCAGGGGGCCCCCTACGAGCAGTACTTC
CASSPAQGAPYEQYF
>TRBD2|18|TRBJ2-3|-|TRBV11-2
TGTGCCAGCAGCTTAGATAGAGCGGGACTAGCGGGGTTAGATACGCAGTATTTT
CASSLDRAGLAGLDTQYF
>-|16|TRBJ2-7|-|TRBV29-1
TGCAGCGTTGGCTCTGGGGGCCTGAGGAGCTCCTACGAGCAGTACTTC
CSVGSGGLRSSYEQYF
>TRBD1|14|TRBJ2-7|-|TRBV6-4
TGTGCCAGCAGTTGGGACAGGGCCAGCTACGAGCAGTACTTC
CASSWDRASYEQYF
>TRBD2|15|TRBJ2-7|-|TRBV5-1
TGCGCCAGCAGCTTGGGCGGGGGGGTGACCTACGAGCAGTACTTC
CASSLGGGVTYEQYF
>TRBD1|14|TRBJ2-7|-|TRBV6-5
TGTGCCAGCAGAGCACAGGACAGGGGCCTGGAGCAGTACTTC
CASRAQDRGLEQYF
>TRBD1|19|TRBJ1-4|-|TRBV19
TGTGCCAGTAGTCATATCCCGGGACAGGACCTCTCAACTAATGAAAAACTGTTTTTT
CASSHIPGQDLSTNEKLFF
>TRBD2|17|TRBJ2-3|-|TRBV7-2
TGTGCCAGCAGCTTCCTTTCTAGCGGGGGGCGAACAGATACGCAGTATTTT
CASSFLSSGGRTDTQYF
>-|14|TRBJ2-1|once|TRBV6-1
TGTGCCAGCAGTGAACAGGGAAACTACAATGAGCAGTTCTTC
CASSEQGNYNEQFF
>TRBD2|15|TRBJ2-7|-|TRBV7-6
TGTGCCAGCAGCTTAGAACTGGCTAGCGGTACCGAGCAGTACTTC
CASSLELASGTEQYF
>-|14|TRBJ2-3|-|TRBV7-3
TGTGCCAGCAGGAGCGGGCCGGGTACAGATACGCAGTATTTT
CASRSGPGTDTQYF
>-|14|TRBJ1-1|once|TRBV9
TGTGCCAGCAGCGTAATGGACGGGAACACTGAAGTTTTCTTT
CASSVMDGNTEVFF
>TRBD2|14|TRBJ2-1|-|TRBV3-1/TRBV3-2
TGTGCCAGCAGCCTTCCTAGCGGGGGTAATGAGCAGTTCTTC
CASSLPSGGNEQFF
>-|15|TRBJ1-2|few|TRBV5-1
TGCGCCAGCAGCTTGGATTCAGGAGGGTATGGTGGCTACACCTTC
CASSLDSGGYGGYTF
>-|12|TRBJ1-6|-|TRBV6-1
TGTGCCAGCAGTGAACAGGGGTCACCCCTCCACTTT
CASSEQGSPLHF
>TRBD1|14|TRBJ1-1|-|TRBV19
TGTGCCAGTAGTAGGACAGGGGGCTTCACTGAAGCTTTCTTT
CASSRTGGFTEAFF
>TRBD1|16|TRBJ2-5|-|TRBV9
TGTGCCAGCAGCGTCATGGGACAGGGGGCAGAAGAGACCCAGTACTTC
CASSVMGQGAEETQYF
>TRBD2|16|TRBJ2-1|-|TRBV6-2/TRBV6-3
TGTGCCAGCAGTTACCCGGGGGGGAGCTCCTACAATGAGCAGTTCTTC
CASSYPGGSSYNEQFF
>-|14|TRBJ1-2|-|TRBV5-6
TGTGCCAGCAGCTTTTTTTCGGGGAACTATGGCTACACCTTC
CASSFFSGNYGYTF
>-|15|TRBJ1-1|once|TRBV10-3
TGTGCCATCAGTGAGTACGGGGTGATGAACACTGAAGCTTTCTTT
CAISEYGVMNTEAFF